This T cell receptor beta chain was identified in a study of molecular identifiers for immune sequencing clone quantification. This clonotype was seen just once. Its matching antigen is unknown. A much larger clone sits a single nucleotide away, making a read error possible. General observations from the study: Among effectors, clones above 20 RNA copies held over 98% of molecules; among naive cells, under 1%.

One entry per CDR3 protein results from TCRdb running MiXCR on the PCR reads. The table includes just under 650,000 distinct CDR3 sequences, nearly 20% detected once. The CDR3 is 16 residues long. J lost 1 base, V lost 7 bases, and 12 bases had no gene match. Germline CDR1 LNHDA, CDR2 SQIVND (reference sequence). The chain combines TRBV19 with TRBJ2-5; 7 positions agree with TRBD1. Material for sequencing was naive CD8+ T cells from blood, with Jurkat cell RNA spiked in. Subset described: FACS-sorted CD8+CD4-CCR7+CD45RA+ naive T cells. The TCR comes from a human donor in good health. Some libraries in this study had Jurkat cell RNA spiked in. CDR3 sequence: CASNDQGVWPQETQYF. CDR3 in DNA: TGTGCCAGTAATGACCAGGGGGTCTGGCCCCAAGAGACCCAGTACTTC. Supplemented by reference TRBV19 and TRBJ2-5, the full variable domain reads DGGITQSPKYLFRKEGQNVTLSCEQNLNHDAMYWYRQDPGQGLRLIYYSQIVNDFQKGDIAEGYSVSREKKESFPLTVTSAQKNPTAFYLCASNDQGVWPQETQYFGPGTRLLVL.